The rows below give T cell receptor beta chains drawn from one sample of a study of CD8 T cells in Susac syndrome. TCRdb reanalysed the immunoSEQ multiplex PCR reads using MiXCR and keeps one entry per CDR3 protein. This sample yields fewer than 350,000 distinct CDR3 sequences, of which just over 90% are seen a single time; about 0.063% belongs to the top ten. Sequenced material: CD4+ T cells from PBMCs. These receptors all stem from a human donor with multiple sclerosis. The conserved cysteine and the conserved F or W are not part of the CDR3 here. Each record gives: V gene, D gene, CDR3 protein. A D gene is named only where the DNA matches it firmly.

TRBV24-1	-	ATSDIGSEKETQY
TRBV29-1	-	SGTGRGAGELF
TRBV6-2/TRBV6-3	-	ATRDFTDTQY
TRBV29-1	TRBD2	SGKEGGETYEQY
TRBV12-3/TRBV12-4	-	ASTIGLPGAKNIQY
TRBV9	TRBD2	ASSSKSGGTYNEQF
TRBV2	TRBD1	ASNPDRGQDIQY
TRBV5-1	-	ASSLGGTNSPLH
TRBV10-3	-	AISEMSFSNTEAF
TRBV10-3	-	AIRNTGVNSYNEQF